These 22 T cell receptor beta chains came from one sample sequenced in a study of blood T cell repertoires in COVID-19. This table comes from immunoSEQ multiplex PCR, and its TCRdb copy is limited to in-frame clones, with some not included. The repertoire holds 350,000 or so clones, around 89% seen once, with around 7% in the top ten. Material: peripheral blood. All receptors come from a man aged 18 to 35 with active or convalescent COVID-19.

V and J are TRBV5-1 and TRBJ2-1; D might be TRBD2 (5 bases). This CDR3 contains 11 residues. Trimming removed 0 bases at V and 10 bases at J, with 5 bases between. The germline V gene encodes CDR1 SGHRS and CDR2 YFSETQ. In DNA form, the CDR3 reads TGCGCCAGCAGCTTGGCTAGCGAGCAGTTCTTC. Translated, it gives CASSLASEQFF.

This chain joins TRBV12-3 or TRBV12-4 and TRBJ1-2; tentatively, D is TRBD1 (6 bases). Trimming stripped 3 bases from V and 4 bases from J, with 9 bases between. The length of the CDR3 is 13 residues. The CDR3 nucleotides read TGTGCCAGCAGTTTTACAGGGACCTATGGCTACACCTTC. Its translation: CASSFTGTYGYTF.

The gene calls are TRBV4-3 and TRBJ2-5, with 8 bases identical to TRBD2. Unmatched junction bases numbered 9, after V lost 4 bases and J lost 2 bases. CDR1 LGHNA and CDR2 YSLEER come from the germline V gene. The CDR3 has 16 amino acids. CDR3: CASSPRGIAGQETQYF. The DNA for the CDR3 is TGCGCCAGCAGCCCCAGGGGTATAGCGGGGCAAGAGACCCAGTACTTC.

This chain links TRBV3-1 (or the pseudogene TRBV3-2) with TRBJ1-1; D is uncertain. The germline gives CDR1 LGHDT, CDR2 YNNKEL (reference sequence). The CDR3 length is 15 residues. The V gene lost 1 base and the J gene lost 0 bases, with 9 bases spanning the gap. The CDR3 protein is CASSQGFTMNTEAFF. CDR3 nucleotide sequence: TGTGCCAGCAGCCAAGGTTTCACTATGAACACTGAAGCTTTCTTT.

The rearrangement joins TRBV19 to TRBJ1-1, with 8 positions matching TRBD1. Losses at the gene ends were 6 bases for V and 3 bases for J; bases not matched to a gene: 9. The CDR3 length is 15 residues. The germline CDR1 and CDR2 sequences are LNHDA and SQIVND (reference sequence). The CDR3: CASSSPQGAYTEAFF. In nucleotides, the CDR3 is TGTGCCAGTAGCTCCCCCCAGGGGGCCTACACTGAAGCTTTCTTT.

This chain joins TRBV12-3 or TRBV12-4 and TRBJ2-5, with TRBD2 matching over 7 bases. The CDR3 covers 13 residues. With V trimmed by 4 bases and J by 3 bases, 2 bases remained unmatched. CDR3 sequence reads: CASSWGGEETQYF. The CDR3 DNA reads TGTGCCAGCAGTTGGGGGGGGGAAGAGACCCAGTACTTC.

Points on this clone: The sample holds other DNA sequences that translate to the same CDR3. The rearrangement links TRBV6-2 or TRBV6-3 to TRBJ2-1; no definite D call. Germline V gene lookup returns CDR1 MNHEY and CDR2 SVGEGT. The CDR3 totals 13 residues. V dropped 0 bases and J dropped 4 bases, with 4 bases sitting between them. CDR3 amino acids: CASSYSRYNEQFF. The CDR3 DNA reads TGTGCCAGCAGTTACTCGAGGTACAATGAGCAGTTCTTC.

The chain couples TRBV28 to TRBJ1-5; no clear D. The CDR3 length is 13 residues. Germline V CDR1 and CDR2: MDHEN, SYDVKM. Trimming took 5 bases from V and 9 from J, leaving 14 bases between them. DNA of the CDR3: TGTGCCAGCAGTGACACTTCGGTTACGCCCCAGCATTTT. It codes for CASSDTSVTPQHF. The whole variable domain, remainder taken from reference TRBV28 and TRBJ1-5, is DVKVTQSSRYLVKRTGEKVFLECVQDMDHENMFWYRQDPGLGLRLIYFSYDVKMKEKGDIPEGYSVSREKKERFSLILESASTNQTSMYLCASSDTSVTPQHFGDGTRLSIL.

The chain couples TRBV28 to TRBJ2-7; 11 bases are shared with TRBD2. Germline CDR1 reads MDHEN; CDR2 reads SYDVKM. CDR3 length equals 15 residues. Trimming cost V 2 bases and J 2 bases; bases outside gene matches: 2. CDR3 in DNA: TGTGCCAGCAGTTTAGGGACTAGCGGAACCTACGAGCAGTACTTC. Amino acid sequence: CASSLGTSGTYEQYF.

V is TRBV27 and J is TRBJ2-1; 13 bases are a match to TRBD2. Germline V gene sequence: CDR1 MNHEY, CDR2 SMNVEV (reference sequence). V was pared by 4 bases and J by 6 bases, with 3 bases of the junction left unmatched. The CDR3 covers 15 residues. CDR3 sequence (DNA): TGTGCCAGCAGTTCACTAGCGGGGGGGCCCAATGAGCAGTTCTTC. Amino acid sequence: CASSSLAGGPNEQFF.

The V call is TRBV7-2, the J call TRBJ2-7, with 9 bases aligning to TRBD2. V was pared by 3 bases and J by 1 base, with 10 bases of the junction left unmatched. Germline V gene sequence: CDR1 SGHTA, CDR2 FQGNSA. The CDR3 extends over 17 amino acids. The CDR3 DNA sequence: TGTGCCAGCAGCTTTAAGTCCAGCGGGGGGTCATCCTACGAGCAGTACTTC. Its protein is CASSFKSSGGSSYEQYF. The full variable domain, completed using reference TRBV7-2 and TRBJ2-7, is GAGVSQSPSNKVTEKGKDVELRCDPISGHTALYWYRQSLGQGLEFLIYFQGNSAPDKSGLPSDRFSAERTGGSVSTLTIQRTQQEDSAVYLCASSFKSSGGSSYEQYFGPGTRLTVT.

The CDR3 reads CASSQPGHPTDTQYF. The CDR3 DNA reads TGTGCCAGCAGCCAGCCGGGACACCCCACAGATACGCAGTATTTT. This chain connects TRBV11-1 to TRBJ2-3, with D tentatively TRBD1 (6 bases). Trimming removed 5 bases at V and 2 bases at J, with 14 bases between. CDR3 length: 15 amino acids. Germline CDR1 reads SGHAT; CDR2 reads FQDESV (reference sequence).

V gene TRBV14 combines with J gene TRBJ2-3; D not resolved. V was pared by 0 bases and J by 2 bases, with 12 bases between. There are 16 residues in the CDR3. CDR1 and CDR2 from the germline V gene are SGHDN and FVKESK. The CDR3 sequence: CASSQDSGTSTDTQYF. The DNA of the CDR3 is TGTGCCAGCAGCCAAGATTCAGGAACCTCCACAGATACGCAGTATTTT.

The CDR3 DNA reads as TGTGCCAGCAGCGCCACAGGACAGGCGGGGGGCTACACCTTC. Protein product: CASSATGQAGGYTF. The chain is built from TRBV9 and TRBJ1-2, with 7 positions matching TRBD1. In germline, CDR1 is SGDLS, CDR2 YYNGEE. The trim removed 3 bases at V and 8 bases at J, leaving 10 bases unmatched. The CDR3 contains 14 residues.

This clone is a singleton in its sample. The rearrangement links TRBV4-2 to TRBJ1-4; a possible D gene is TRBD1 (6 bases). Trimming pared 2 bases from V and 11 bases from J, leaving 18 bases between. Germline V gene data show CDR1 as LGHNA and CDR2 as YNFKEQ. This CDR3 has 15 residues. CDR3 loop: CASSQNDRPVNKLFF. The CDR3 nucleotides are TGTGCCAGCAGCCAAAACGACAGGCCGGTCAATAAACTGTTTTTT.

This chain uses TRBV9 with TRBJ1-2, with D possibly being TRBD1 (5 bases). This CDR3 has 15 amino acids. The germline CDR1 and CDR2 sequences are SGDLS and YYNGEE. V dropped 0 bases and J dropped 2 bases, with 11 bases sitting between them. CDR3 bases: TGTGCCAGCAGCGTAGGTAGTTCAGGGAACTATGGCTACACCTTC. Protein sequence: CASSVGSSGNYGYTF.

The CDR3 coding sequence is TGTGCCAGCAGCCAACAGGGGTTGGCTGAAGCTTTCTTT. It specifies CASSQQGLAEAFF. The chain joins TRBV7-9 to TRBJ1-1, with TRBD1 identical over 7 bases. Trimming removed 5 bases from V and 6 bases from J; junction bases left unmatched: 6. Per germline, CDR1 SEHNR and CDR2 FQNEAQ (reference sequence). The CDR3 totals 13 residues.

The chain couples TRBV15 to TRBJ1-4; 9 bases match TRBD1. This CDR3 comprises 16 residues. V shed 0 bases, J shed 8 bases, and the junction held 7 bases outside the gene matches. From germline, CDR1 is LNHNV and CDR2 YYDKDF (reference sequence). For the CDR3, the DNA is TGTGCCACCAGCAGAGAGGACAGGGGATCGGGAGAAAAACTGTTTTTT. This encodes CATSREDRGSGEKLFF.

The chain combines TRBV4-3 with TRBJ1-1; a weak D match, TRBD1 (5 bases). The CDR3 contains 15 residues. Trimming cost V 0 bases and J 3 bases, with 11 bases left between them. The V gene's germline CDR1 is LGHNA and CDR2 YSLEER. The CDR3 sequence is CASSQDLGLDTEAFF. CDR3 nucleotides: TGCGCCAGCAGCCAAGATCTGGGGCTGGACACTGAAGCTTTCTTT.

V usage is TRBV19 and J usage is TRBJ1-5; D is unresolved. This CDR3 has 13 amino acids. The V gene lost 0 bases and the J gene lost 3 bases, with 3 bases spanning the gap. Germline CDR1 reads LNHDA; CDR2 reads SQIVND (reference sequence). CDR3 sequence (DNA): TGTGCCAGTAGTATAGATCTCAATCAGCCCCAGCATTTT. Amino acids: CASSIDLNQPQHF.

The CDR3 sequence is CASSLSGGEQFF. The CDR3 nucleotides read TGTGCCAGCAGTTTGTCGGGGGGTGAGCAGTTCTTC. This sequence joins TRBV28 and TRBJ2-1; 7 nucleotides align to TRBD2. Per germline, CDR1 MDHEN and CDR2 SYDVKM. CDR3 length equals 12 residues. Germline trimming cut 3 bases from V and 9 bases from J; bases unmatched to any gene: 2.

The CDR3 DNA follows: TGTGCCAGTGACAGGGAAGCCTACAATGAGCAGTTCTTC. This codes for CASDREAYNEQFF. The chain uses TRBV6-5 and TRBJ2-1, with TRBD1 matching over 7 bases. Germline trimming cut 9 bases from V and 2 bases from J; bases unmatched to any gene: 4. Germline assignment: CDR1 MNHEY and CDR2 SVGAGI. CDR3 size: 13 residues.